The 27 T cell receptor beta chains reported below all come from one sample, sequenced in a study of cytomegalovirus exposure and HLA in healthy donors. The PCR ran on 60 Vbeta and 13 Jbeta primers. TCRdb's table, derived via immunoSEQ multiplex PCR, lists solely in-frame clones and lacks some. The data hold roughly 170,000 clones, with approximately 71% observed a single time. The sequenced sample was PBMCs. The receptors derive from a girl aged 10 to 17 in good health and CMV-seronegative.

V usage is TRBV13 and J usage is TRBJ2-5; D perhaps matches TRBD1 (6 bases). V was shortened by 6 bases and J by 7 bases, with 18 bases between the two germline ends. CDR1 and CDR2 from the germline V gene are PRHDT and FYEKMQ (reference sequence). This CDR3 comprises 14 residues. The CDR3 loop is CASSRDTSVGTQYF. CDR3 nucleotides: TGTGCCAGCAGTCGGGACACGTCCGTAGGGACCCAGTACTTC.

The chain employs TRBV10-3 and TRBJ2-7, with a tentative D call TRBD2 (5 bases). With 3 bases removed from V and 0 bases from J, the gap between germline ends came to 12 bases. Germline CDR1 and CDR2: ENHRY and SYGVKD. The CDR3 sequence is 15 residues long. The CDR3 DNA reads as TGTGCCATCAGTGACGAGCGGCTCAGCTCCTACGAGCAGTACTTC. It translates to CAISDERLSSYEQYF.

V and J are TRBV15 and TRBJ2-7; 7 nucleotides match TRBD1. This CDR3 contains 13 residues. Germline V gene data show CDR1 as LNHNV and CDR2 as YYDKDF (reference sequence). After removal of 5 bases from V and 3 bases from J, the junction contained 4 bases not matched to a gene. CDR3 bases: TGTGCCACCAGCGAGGGACAGAACTACGAGCAGTACTTC. It is translated as CATSEGQNYEQYF.

The chain combines TRBV5-1 with TRBJ2-1, with 13 bases lining up with TRBD2. The CDR3 consists of 16 residues. V shed 3 bases and J 4 bases; nucleotides not matched to a gene: 4. Germline CDR1 and CDR2: SGHRS and YFSETQ. The CDR3 coding sequence is TGCGCCAGCAGCTCCACTAGCGGGGGGGTATACAATGAGCAGTTCTTC. It specifies CASSSTSGGVYNEQFF.

This chain joins TRBV5-1 and TRBJ2-5, with 7 nucleotides matching TRBD2. CDR1 SGHRS and CDR2 YFSETQ come from the germline V gene. Trimming removed 4 bases from V and 3 bases from J; junction bases left unmatched: 6. The CDR3 runs 14 residues. The DNA of the CDR3 is TGCGCCAGCAGCCCCCCCAGCGGGGAAGAGACCCAGTACTTC. Translating it yields CASSPPSGEETQYF.

This clone has only a few counts. This rearrangement joins TRBV27 to TRBJ2-7; D is undetermined. The CDR3 totals 13 residues. CDR1 and CDR2 from the germline V gene are MNHEY and SMNVEV (reference sequence). V was pared by 3 bases and J by 0 bases, with 6 bases between. The CDR3 bases are TGTGCCAGCAGTTTGCTAAGCTCCTACGAGCAGTACTTC. Encoded protein: CASSLLSSYEQYF.

This chain links TRBV30 with TRBJ1-5; maybe TRBD1 (5 bases). Germline values: CDR1 GTSNPN, CDR2 SVGIG (reference sequence). The CDR3 is 13 residues long. Trimming removed 6 bases from V and 0 bases from J, with 9 bases in between. The CDR3 DNA reads as TGTGCCTGTGCGGGGACTAGCAATCAGCCCCAGCATTTT. Amino acids: CACAGTSNQPQHF.

V usage is TRBV5-4 and J usage is TRBJ2-7; D perhaps matches TRBD2 (5 bases). Germline-derived CDR1 and CDR2 are SGHNT and YYREEE (reference sequence). V lost 3 bases and J lost 7, with 8 bases in between. The CDR3 sequence is 11 residues long. This CDR3 is CASSSTGEQYF. CDR3 coding DNA: TGTGCCAGCAGCTCTACGGGAGAGCAGTACTTC.

The J gene is TRBJ2-1, the V gene TRBV5-1; 7 bases are a match to TRBD1. Looked up from germline, CDR1 is SGHRS and CDR2 is YFSETQ. The V segment lost 2 bases and the J segment 6 bases; nucleotides outside the gene matches: 5. The CDR3 loop spans 14 amino acids. For the CDR3, the DNA is TGCGCCAGCAGCTTCCGGGACAGTAGCAATGAGCAGTTCTTC. Residues: CASSFRDSSNEQFF.

The CDR3 reads CATKSMEGGNTEAFF. CDR3 coding DNA: TGTGCCACCAAGTCGATGGAAGGGGGTAACACTGAAGCTTTCTTT. The V call is TRBV15, the J call TRBJ1-1, with D possibly TRBD1 on 6 matching bases. V was cut by 7 bases and J by 2 bases, with 17 bases left in between. The V gene's germline CDR1 is LNHNV and CDR2 YYDKDF (reference sequence). The CDR3 spans 15 residues.

CDR3 in DNA: TGTGCCAGCAGTGAAGAAGGACAGGGCCCCCCCTACGAGCAGTACTTC. This translates into CASSEEGQGPPYEQYF. V is TRBV2 and J is TRBJ2-7, with TRBD1 identical over 8 bases. The germline gives CDR1 SNHLY, CDR2 FYNNEI. This CDR3 spans 16 amino acids. V lost 1 base to trimming and J lost 2 bases; unmatched junction nucleotides: 7.

The chain is built from TRBV6-6 and TRBJ2-3, with D tentatively TRBD2 (5 bases). Per germline, CDR1 MNHNY and CDR2 SVGAGI (reference sequence). The CDR3 consists of 14 residues. V lost 0 bases to trimming and J lost 5 bases, with 9 bases between them. CDR3 loop: CASSYSRVEDTQYF. DNA for the CDR3: TGTGCCAGCAGTTACTCGAGGGTCGAAGATACGCAGTATTTT.

The table lists this clone with a few counts. This chain uses TRBV19 with TRBJ1-2; 8 nucleotides agree with TRBD1. Germline CDR1 LNHDA, CDR2 SQIVND (reference sequence). The CDR3 extends over 15 amino acids. The trim removed 2 bases at V and 3 bases at J, leaving 5 bases unmatched. CDR3 sequence: CASSIQGARDYGYTF. The CDR3 nucleotides are TGTGCCAGTAGTATACAGGGGGCGAGGGACTATGGCTACACCTTC.

The chain employs TRBV6-5 and TRBJ1-5, with unresolved D. The V and J ends lost 6 bases and 0 bases respectively, with 6 bases between them. Germline V lookup: CDR1 MNHEY, CDR2 SVGAGI. The CDR3 sequence is 13 residues long. The CDR3 here is CASRAYSNQPQHF. The CDR3 DNA reads as TGTGCCAGCAGGGCTTATAGCAATCAGCCCCAGCATTTT.

V gene TRBV27 combines with J gene TRBJ1-1; D is perhaps TRBD1 (6 bases). The CDR3 consists of 16 residues. Germline assignment: CDR1 MNHEY and CDR2 SMNVEV (reference sequence). V was cut by 8 bases and J by 0 bases, with 19 bases left in between. CDR3 nucleotides: TGTGCCAGCTCCGCCCCCGGACAGTTTGTGAACACTGAAGCTTTCTTT. Translation gives CASSAPGQFVNTEAFF.

This clone has just a few counts. The rearrangement uses TRBV15 and TRBJ2-3; D is perhaps TRBD1 (5 bases). The CDR3 contains 14 residues. Germline CDR1 LNHNV, CDR2 YYDKDF (reference sequence). Trimming stripped 1 base from V and 10 bases from J, with 15 bases between. The CDR3 DNA sequence: TGTGCCACCAGCAGAGCCCTAGAAGGGGCTGCGCAGTATTTT. This translates into CATSRALEGAAQYF.

The chain joins TRBV5-1 to TRBJ1-1; 7 nucleotides line up with TRBD1. The germline gives CDR1 SGHRS, CDR2 YFSETQ. Trimming cost V 4 bases and J 4 bases; bases outside gene matches: 7. This CDR3 is built from 14 residues. This CDR3 reads CASSVFPGGTEAFF. CDR3 DNA: TGCGCCAGCAGCGTTTTTCCAGGGGGCACTGAAGCTTTCTTT.

This chain joins TRBV6-5 and TRBJ1-4, with 8 bases matching TRBD1. CDR3 length: 15 amino acids. Per the germline V gene, CDR1 is MNHEY and CDR2 is SVGAGI. V was pared by 10 bases and J by 7 bases, with 14 bases of the junction left unmatched. The CDR3 DNA reads TGTGCCACGCGCCAGGGGGCAGGGGGCATTGAAAAACTGTTTTTT. Residues: CATRQGAGGIEKLFF.

V is TRBV28 and J is TRBJ1-2; 7 nucleotides line up with TRBD1. This CDR3 contains 14 residues. The germline V gene has CDR1 MDHEN and CDR2 SYDVKM. V shed 5 bases, J shed 6 bases, and the junction held 9 bases outside the gene matches. Written as DNA, the CDR3 is TGTGCCAGCAGTCGCACCGGGACAGTCCATGGCTACACCTTC. This sequence encodes CASSRTGTVHGYTF.

The chain couples TRBV27 to TRBJ1-1, with D possibly matching TRBD1 (5 bases). Germline V gene data show CDR1 as MNHEY and CDR2 as SMNVEV (reference sequence). Deletions cut 2 bases from V and 2 bases from J, with 12 bases between. The CDR3 contains 15 residues. In DNA, the CDR3 is TGTGCCAGCAGTTTAAGTCGGGGGTTAAACACTGAAGCTTTCTTT. Amino acids: CASSLSRGLNTEAFF.

The J gene is TRBJ2-1, the V gene TRBV6-1, with a possible D match to TRBD1 (5 bases). V dropped 2 bases and J dropped 2 bases, with 7 bases sitting between them. CDR3 size: 14 residues. CDR1 MNHNS and CDR2 SASEGT come from the germline V gene. The CDR3 DNA reads TGTGCCAGCAGTGAACAGGGAACCTACAATGAGCAGTTCTTC. It codes for CASSEQGTYNEQFF.

This clone came up a few times. The V gene is TRBV2, the J gene TRBJ2-7; D is undetermined. V shed 4 bases and J shed 2 bases, with 6 bases lying between them. The CDR3 has 12 residues. Germline V CDR1 and CDR2: SNHLY, FYNNEI. CDR3 in amino acids: CASSGTAYEQYF. Written as DNA, the CDR3 is TGTGCCAGCAGTGGCACGGCCTACGAGCAGTACTTC.

J is TRBJ2-1 and V is TRBV6-1, with TRBD2 matching over 7 bases. V was clipped by 2 bases and J by 0 bases; unmatched bases: 4. Looked up from germline, CDR1 is MNHNS and CDR2 is SASEGT. The CDR3 extends over 16 amino acids. CDR3 in DNA: TGTGCCAGCAGTGAATTGAGCGGGGCCTCCTACAATGAGCAGTTCTTC. Protein: CASSELSGASYNEQFF.

This chain joins TRBV7-9 and TRBJ2-1; possible D gene TRBD1, 6 bases. The V end was cut by 0 bases, the J end by 5 bases, with 11 bases between. Germline values: CDR1 SEHNR, CDR2 FQNEAQ (reference sequence). The CDR3 totals 15 residues. The CDR3 protein is CASSLAPDSNNEQFF. The CDR3 bases are TGTGCCAGCAGCTTAGCTCCGGACAGTAACAATGAGCAGTTCTTC.

V and J are TRBV5-8 and TRBJ1-4; 7 bases align to TRBD1. The CDR3 length is 14 residues. V lost 5 bases and J lost 3; bases outside the gene matches: 4. The germline V gene encodes CDR1 SGHTS and CDR2 YDEGEE. CDR3 region: CASSEGASNEKLFF. The CDR3 region has the DNA TGTGCCAGCAGTGAGGGGGCGTCTAATGAAAAACTGTTTTTT. The complete variable domain, with remaining parts taken from reference TRBV5-8 and TRBJ1-4, reads EAGVTQSPTHLIKTRGQQATLRCSPISGHTSVYWYQQALGLGLQFLLWYDEGEERNRGNFPPRFSGRQFPNYSSELNVNALELEDSALYLCASSEGASNEKLFFGSGTQLSVL.

The V gene is TRBV5-1, the J gene TRBJ1-1; 7 bases match TRBD1. CDR3 length equals 14 residues. Germline CDR1 and CDR2: SGHRS and YFSETQ. Unmatched junction bases numbered 9, after V lost 4 bases and J lost 6 bases. For the CDR3, the DNA is TGCGCCAGCAGCGTTCGACAGGGTGACTCTGAAGCTTTCTTT. Its translation is CASSVRQGDSEAFF.

The genes are TRBV9 and TRBJ2-2, with TRBD1 matching over 9 bases. The CDR3 totals 15 residues. Germline V gives CDR1 SGDLS, CDR2 YYNGEE. The J segment lost 6 bases and the V segment lost 9 bases, leaving 12 bases of the junction unmatched. CDR3 amino acids: CAKRRDRVPSGELFF. The DNA for the CDR3 is TGTGCCAAAAGAAGGGACAGGGTTCCCTCCGGGGAGCTGTTTTTT.